The 4 T cell receptor beta chains below were found in one sample sequenced in a study of T-cell memory formation after mild COVID-19. TCRdb reprocessed the 5' RACE reads with MiXCR, giving one entry per CDR3 protein. The sample lists tens of thousands of distinct CDR3 sequences; 7% to 8% were seen once. The material sequenced was PBMCs or a T cell subset sorted from them (not recorded which). All receptors come from a man in his late teens or twenties who had mild COVID-19 (a few samples of this study predate the infection). Cell type and time point are not known.

The V and J genes are TRBV18 and TRBJ1-5; D is unclear. With 10 bases removed from V and 1 base from J, the gap between germline ends came to 14 bases. Germline-derived CDR1 and CDR2 are KGHSH and LQKENI. This CDR3 region has 14 residues. CDR3 in amino acids: CATTAQFSNQPQHF. CDR3 nucleotides: TGTGCCACCACCGCCCAGTTCAGCAATCAGCCCCAGCATTTT.

This clonotype was counted ten times or more. V is TRBV7-2 and J is TRBJ2-5; 10 bases line up with TRBD1. The junction had 8 bases not matched to a gene; V was cut back by 7 bases and J by 3 bases. Germline V gene lookup returns CDR1 SGHTA and CDR2 FQGNSA. This CDR3 contains 15 residues. CDR3 nucleotides: TGTGCCAGCACCCTAGCCGGGACAGGGGAAGAGACCCAGTACTTC. It codes for CASTLAGTGEETQYF.

The CDR3 loop is CASSPALGVDTQYF. CDR3 coding DNA: TGTGCCAGCAGCCCAGCCCTGGGAGTAGATACGCAGTATTTT. The chain couples TRBV5-4 to TRBJ2-3, with D perhaps matching TRBD2 (5 bases). The germline V and J ends were trimmed by 4 bases and 5 bases, with 14 bases remaining between them. The CDR3 loop spans 14 amino acids. The germline CDR1 and CDR2 sequences are SGHNT and YYREEE (reference sequence).

Ten or more counts support this clonotype. The gene calls are TRBV4-1 and TRBJ1-4, with a possible D match to TRBD1 (5 bases). The germline V gene encodes CDR1 MGHRA and CDR2 YSYEKL. This CDR3 has 15 residues. The V end was cut by 1 base, the J end by 2 bases, with 8 bases between. The CDR3, as DNA: TGCGCCAGCAGCCAAGTTGGGACGACTAATGAAAAACTGTTTTTT. Translated, it gives CASSQVGTTNEKLFF.